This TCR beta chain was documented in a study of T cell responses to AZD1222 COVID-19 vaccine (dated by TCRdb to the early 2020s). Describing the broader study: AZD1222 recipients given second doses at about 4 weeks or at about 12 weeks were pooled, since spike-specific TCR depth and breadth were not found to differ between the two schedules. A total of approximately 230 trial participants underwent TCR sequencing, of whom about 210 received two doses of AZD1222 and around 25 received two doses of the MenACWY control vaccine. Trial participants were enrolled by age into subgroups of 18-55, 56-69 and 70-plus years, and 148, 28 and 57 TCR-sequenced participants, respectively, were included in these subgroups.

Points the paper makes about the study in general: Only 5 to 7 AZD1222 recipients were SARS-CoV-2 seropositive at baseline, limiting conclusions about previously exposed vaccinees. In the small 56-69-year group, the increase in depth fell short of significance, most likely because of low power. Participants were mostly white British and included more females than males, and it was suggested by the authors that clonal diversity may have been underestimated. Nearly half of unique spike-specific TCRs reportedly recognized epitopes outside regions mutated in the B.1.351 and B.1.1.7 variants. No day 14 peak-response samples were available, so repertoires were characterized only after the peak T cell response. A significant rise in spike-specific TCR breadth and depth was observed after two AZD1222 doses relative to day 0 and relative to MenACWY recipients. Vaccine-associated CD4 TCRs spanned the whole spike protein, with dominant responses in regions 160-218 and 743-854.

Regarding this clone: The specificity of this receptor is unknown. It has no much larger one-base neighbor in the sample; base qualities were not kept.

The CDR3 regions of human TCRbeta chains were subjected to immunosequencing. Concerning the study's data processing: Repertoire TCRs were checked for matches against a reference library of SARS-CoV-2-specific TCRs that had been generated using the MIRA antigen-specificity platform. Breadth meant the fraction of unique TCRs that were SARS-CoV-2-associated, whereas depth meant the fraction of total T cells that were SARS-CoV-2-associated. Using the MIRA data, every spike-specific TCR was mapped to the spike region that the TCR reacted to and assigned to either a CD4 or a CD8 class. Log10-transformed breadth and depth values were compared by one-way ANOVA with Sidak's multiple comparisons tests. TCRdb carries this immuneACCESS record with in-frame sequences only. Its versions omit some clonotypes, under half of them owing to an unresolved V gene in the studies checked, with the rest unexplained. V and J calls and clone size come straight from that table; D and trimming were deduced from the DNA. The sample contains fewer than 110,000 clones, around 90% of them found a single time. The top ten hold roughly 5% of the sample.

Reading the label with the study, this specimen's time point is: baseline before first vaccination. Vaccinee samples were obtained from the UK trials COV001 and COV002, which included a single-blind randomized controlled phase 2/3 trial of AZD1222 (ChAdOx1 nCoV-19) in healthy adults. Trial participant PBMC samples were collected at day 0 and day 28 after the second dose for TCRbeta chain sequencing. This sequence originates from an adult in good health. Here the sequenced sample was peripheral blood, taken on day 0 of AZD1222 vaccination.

The CDR3 protein sequence reads: CASSPKWAGGNNEQFF. The DNA sequence is as follows: TGTGCCAGCAGCCCCAAGTGGGCGGGGGGGAACAATGAGCAGTTCTTC. The rearranged segments are TRBV9 and TRBJ2-1, and TRBD2 matches 9 of the central bases. Including the terminal cysteine and phenylalanine, the CDR3 comprises 16 residues. Left in the record is the CDR3 DNA by itself, 48 bases read in frame from the first base. The junction shows trimming of 4 bases on V and 5 bases on J, and the gene matches do not reach 10 bases of it. Via the germline V gene, CDR1 is SGDLS and CDR2 YYNGEE.